This T cell receptor (beta chain) was sequenced during a study of T cell clonality in common variable immunodeficiency. TCRdb's copy holds only in-frame clones and misses some; the assay was immunoSEQ multiplex PCR. This repertoire holds approximately 34,000 clones, and none appear only once. This clone occurred many times. The antigen remains unidentified. The read terminates 3 residues before the CDR3 end, so the remaining end is supplied by the germline J gene. Between the trimmed V and J ends, which lost 6 bases and 0 bases, there was a span of 11 bases. The CDR3 is made up of 14 amino acids. Study-level results: Compared with healthy controls, CVID subjects showed increased TCRbeta clonality, mostly in about a third.

The chain is built from TRBV12-3 or TRBV12-4 and TRBJ1-2, with D tentatively TRBD1 (6 bases). This sequence was found in a person between 18 and 75 years old in good health. Specimen: peripheral blood mononuclear cells. The sequenced CDR3 bases are TGTGCCAGCAGGTTACAGGGATCTAACTATGGC. It encodes CASRLQGSNYG. The whole CDR3 region reads CASRLQGSNYGYTF.